This is a list of T cell receptor beta chains from one sample in a study of PD-1 blockade in mismatch repair-deficient tumors. Sequenced by immunoSEQ multiplex PCR; TCRdb stores in-frame clones only, minus some. The data show about 51,000 clones, approximately 80% seen once. Source: peripheral blood, taken 4 weeks after starting pembrolizumab. The receptors shown here come from an adult with mismatch repair-deficient cancer. CDR3s include the opening cysteine and the closing phenylalanine or tryptophan. A D gene is named only where the DNA matches it firmly. Some rows mark clone size as missing; the rest say once, few, many or name a class of expanded clone.

V gene,D gene,J gene,clone size,CDR3 protein,CDR3 DNA
TRBV7-3,.,TRBJ2-3,.,CASSFGGADTQYF,TGTGCCAGCAGCTTTGGGGGTGCCGATACGCAGTATTTT
TRBV5-4,TRBD2,TRBJ2-1,.,CASSLSPSGFNEQFF,TGTGCCAGCAGCTTGTCCCCTAGCGGATTCAATGAGCAGTTCTTC
TRBV7-2,TRBD2,TRBJ2-5,.,CASSEAASGYGTQYF,TGTGCCAGCAGCGAGGCGGCTAGCGGGTACGGGACCCAGTACTTC
TRBV5-4,TRBD2,TRBJ2-1,.,CASSLDLSGRIDEQFF,TGTGCCAGCAGCTTGGACCTTAGCGGGAGGATCGATGAGCAGTTCTTC
TRBV5-1,.,TRBJ2-7,.,CASSLSWTPPYEQYF,TGCGCCAGCAGCTTGTCGTGGACACCCCCTTACGAGCAGTACTTC
TRBV4-3,.,TRBJ1-2,.,CASSQDPGDFWGYTF,TGCGCCAGCAGCCAAGATCCCGGGGATTTTTGGGGCTACACCTTC
TRBV15,TRBD1,TRBJ2-3,.,CATSRDRNTDTQYF,TGTGCCACCAGCAGGGACAGGAACACAGATACGCAGTATTTT
TRBV7-2,TRBD2,TRBJ2-2,few,CASSAAGGGGELFF,TGTGCCAGCAGCGCTGCGGGAGGAGGCGGGGAGCTGTTTTTT
TRBV6-5,TRBD2,TRBJ2-7,.,CASRLLAGEYEQYF,TGTGCCAGCAGACTACTAGCGGGAGAATACGAGCAGTACTTC
TRBV4-3,.,TRBJ1-5,.,CASSQYLSNQPQHF,TGCGCCAGCAGCCAATACCTTAGCAATCAGCCCCAGCATTTT
TRBV29-1,TRBD2,TRBJ2-5,.,CSVIPGLAAQETQYF,TGCAGCGTTATCCCGGGACTAGCTGCTCAAGAGACCCAGTACTTC
TRBV13,TRBD1,TRBJ2-1,.,CASSFPAGQGVHNEQFF,TGTGCCAGCAGCTTTCCCGCGGGACAGGGGGTGCACAATGAGCAGTTCTTC
TRBV19,.,TRBJ2-3,.,CASSIHRADTQYF,TGTGCCAGTAGTATACATCGCGCAGATACGCAGTATTTT
TRBV7-2,.,TRBJ2-3,.,CASSKNLNQGYF,TGTGCCAGCAGCAAAAACCTAAATCAGGGGTATTTT
TRBV30,.,TRBJ2-5,.,CAWNSQIQETQYF,TGTGCCTGGAACTCCCAGATCCAAGAGACCCAGTACTTC
TRBV19,.,TRBJ1-1,.,CASSNGAPNTEAFF,TGTGCCAGTAGCAATGGGGCGCCGAACACTGAAGCTTTCTTT
TRBV9,TRBD2,TRBJ2-3,.,CASSGLAGGRGDTQYF,TGTGCCAGCAGCGGACTAGCCGGCGGGAGAGGTGATACGCAGTATTTT
TRBV19,TRBD1,TRBJ1-3,.,CASSIQGARVSGNTIYF,TGTGCCAGTAGTATACAGGGGGCCAGGGTCTCTGGAAACACCATATATTTT
TRBV25-1,TRBD2,TRBJ2-7,.,CASSGGLAGPGRHEQYF,TGTGCCAGCAGTGGGGGACTAGCGGGACCAGGCCGTCACGAGCAGTACTTC
TRBV4-3,TRBD2,TRBJ2-5,.,CASSQDPGGTQYF,TGCGCCAGCAGCCAAGATCCGGGGGGGACCCAGTACTTC
TRBV7-9,.,TRBJ1-5,.,CASSADSSNQPQHF,TGTGCCAGCAGCGCCGACAGTAGCAATCAGCCCCAGCATTTT
TRBV6-1,TRBD1,TRBJ1-1,.,CASSYRDRVNTEAFF,TGTGCCAGCAGCTATCGGGACAGGGTCAACACTGAAGCTTTCTTT
TRBV5-1,.,TRBJ1-2,.,CASTSTFYGYTF,TGCGCCAGCACATCCACGTTCTATGGCTACACCTTC
TRBV29-1,TRBD1,TRBJ1-2,.,CSVEGGQRATF,TGCAGCGTTGAAGGGGGACAGCGGGCCACCTTC
TRBV7-2,.,TRBJ1-3,.,CASSLDGSSGNTIYF,TGTGCCAGCAGCTTAGACGGCAGCTCTGGAAACACCATATATTTT
TRBV5-6,.,TRBJ2-3,few,CASSPSRVSETQYF,TGTGCCAGCAGCCCTAGCAGGGTGTCCGAAACGCAGTATTTT
TRBV6-5,.,TRBJ2-5,.,CASSYSPPGSGETQYF,TGTGCCAGCAGTTACTCCCCTCCGGGGTCGGGAGAGACCCAGTACTTC
TRBV28,.,TRBJ1-2,.,CATTWAGYGYTF,TGTGCCACCACGTGGGCTGGGTATGGCTACACCTTC
TRBV30,.,TRBJ1-2,.,CAWTTGGRVGYTF,TGTGCCTGGACCACCGGGGGCAGGGTAGGCTACACCTTC
TRBV7-9,TRBD2,TRBJ2-1,.,CASSLAGAGLADNEQFF,TGTGCCAGCAGCTTAGCGGGTGCGGGACTAGCGGACAATGAGCAGTTCTTC
TRBV13,.,TRBJ2-3,once,CASSLLGGSYADTQYF,TGTGCCAGCAGCCTACTTGGGGGTAGTTATGCAGATACGCAGTATTTT
TRBV6-1,.,TRBJ1-2,.,CASSGPGWQWEANYGYTF,TGTGCCAGCAGTGGACCCGGGTGGCAGTGGGAGGCCAACTATGGCTACACCTTC
TRBV29-1,.,TRBJ2-7,.,CSVVLGSLSSYEQYF,TGCAGCGTTGTGCTCGGCAGCCTAAGCTCCTACGAGCAGTACTTC
TRBV11-3,TRBD1,TRBJ1-1,.,CASSLGEPGQKNTEAFF,TGTGCCAGCAGCTTAGGGGAACCGGGACAGAAGAACACTGAAGCTTTCTTT
TRBV13,.,TRBJ2-3,.,CASSLVGSNTDTQYF,TGTGCCAGCAGCTTAGTCGGGAGTAACACAGATACGCAGTATTTT
TRBV6-5,TRBD1,TRBJ1-2,.,CASSAGTANYGYTF,TGTGCCAGCAGTGCCGGGACAGCTAACTATGGCTACACCTTC
TRBV7-3,TRBD2,TRBJ2-3,.,CASSRSGALTDTQYF,TGTGCCAGCAGCCGTAGCGGGGCCCTCACAGATACGCAGTATTTT
TRBV6-6,.,TRBJ2-1,.,CASSQGRYNEQFF,TGTGCCAGCAGCCAAGGACGTTACAATGAGCAGTTCTTC
TRBV5-1,.,TRBJ2-5,.,CASSFNTGPQETQYF,TGCGCCAGCAGCTTCAACACCGGGCCGCAAGAGACCCAGTACTTC
TRBV6-1,TRBD2,TRBJ2-7,.,CASSESGHGGGYEQYF,TGTGCCAGCAGTGAAAGTGGCCACGGCGGGGGCTACGAGCAGTACTTC
TRBV6-5,.,TRBJ2-1,.,CASSYNGGAYNEQFF,TGTGCCAGCAGTTACAATGGCGGGGCATACAATGAGCAGTTCTTC
TRBV18,TRBD2,TRBJ2-1,.,CASSPGLADDEQFF,TGTGCCAGCTCCCCGGGACTAGCGGACGATGAGCAGTTCTTC
TRBV2,TRBD1,TRBJ1-1,.,CASSQGENTEAFF,TGTGCCAGCAGTCAGGGGGAGAACACTGAAGCTTTCTTT
TRBV18,.,TRBJ2-4,.,CASSPYPGTKNIQYF,TGTGCCAGCTCACCTTACCCAGGGACCAAAAACATTCAGTACTTC
TRBV4-1,TRBD1,TRBJ1-5,.,CASSQAPDRGGHQPQHF,TGCGCCAGCAGCCAAGCCCCGGACAGGGGTGGACATCAGCCCCAGCATTTT
TRBV12-1,.,TRBJ2-3,.,CASSLPGGDTDTQYF,TGTGCCAGCAGCCTCCCGGGAGGTGACACAGATACGCAGTATTTT
TRBV6-6,.,TRBJ2-1,few,CASSYGAVPYNEQFF,TGTGCCAGCAGTTACGGCGCAGTCCCCTACAATGAGCAGTTCTTC
TRBV5-4,TRBD2,TRBJ2-7,.,CASSAPGLAGYYEQYF,TGTGCCAGCAGCGCGCCGGGACTAGCGGGATACTACGAGCAGTACTTC
TRBV7-3,.,TRBJ2-7,few,CASSFQGSYEQYF,TGTGCCAGCAGCTTCCAGGGCTCCTACGAGCAGTACTTC
TRBV19,.,TRBJ1-1,.,CASFNSTLGHEAFF,TGTGCCAGTTTCAACAGCACGTTGGGCCATGAAGCTTTCTTT
TRBV5-4,.,TRBJ2-4,few,CASSLDAPGGKNIQYF,TGTGCCAGCAGCTTGGACGCTCCAGGGGGGAAAAACATTCAGTACTTC
TRBV7-2,.,TRBJ2-5,.,CASSSQETQYF,TGTGCCAGCAGCTCTCAAGAGACCCAGTACTTC
TRBV9,.,TRBJ1-2,.,CASSPSPQANYGYTF,TGTGCCAGCAGCCCCAGTCCTCAAGCTAACTATGGCTACACCTTC
TRBV4-1,.,TRBJ1-1,.,CASSHAALGEAFF,TGCGCCAGCAGCCATGCCGCACTGGGTGAAGCTTTCTTT
TRBV9,.,TRBJ1-1,.,CASSARAGGGWGSTEAFF,TGTGCCAGCAGTGCAAGAGCCGGGGGGGGATGGGGAAGTACTGAAGCTTTCTTT
TRBV10-1,TRBD2,TRBJ2-7,once,CASSQGGTSGYEQYF,TGCGCCAGCAGTCAGGGTGGGACTAGCGGCTACGAGCAGTACTTC
TRBV5-1,.,TRBJ2-5,once,CASSLGGQQETQYF,TGCGCCAGCAGCTTGGGAGGCCAACAAGAGACCCAGTACTTC
TRBV4-2,TRBD1,TRBJ1-2,once,CASSVSGTGGGYTF,TGTGCCAGCAGCGTGTCCGGGACAGGGGGTGGCTACACCTTC